This TCR beta chain was sequenced in a study of blood T cell repertoires in COVID-19. Turning to the study itself: The origin of the acute and convalescent COVID-19 samples was the United States, Italy and Spain.

Trimming pared 3 bases from V and 4 bases from J, leaving 18 bases between. The CDR3 covers 15 residues. Germline V gene lookup returns CDR1 DFQATT and CDR2 SNEGSKA (reference sequence). As processed by the authors: How many nucleated cells were present was estimated from reference gene primer amplification. Sequenced by immunoSEQ multiplex PCR; TCRdb stores in-frame clones only, minus some. That table is the source of V, J and clone size, and D and trimming were worked out from the DNA. Of fewer than 150,000 clones listed, almost 80% are singletons. The TCR sequence derives from a man aged 55 to 70 who had recovered from COVID-19. Sequenced material: peripheral blood. The chain is built from TRBV20-1 and TRBJ2-5, with D tentatively TRBD2 (7 bases). CDR3 bases: TGCAGTGCTAGTGGCAGGGGCGGGAGTGCAGAGACCCAGTACTTC. Translation: CSASGRGGSAETQYF.